One T cell receptor (beta chain) is described in this entry. The antigen it binds to is not known. The junction shows a germline mismatch at one end, possibly a read error. The data were taken from a study of blood T cell repertoires in COVID-19 (dated by TCRdb to about 2020). Some background on the complete study: Samples from collaborators originated in the United States, Italy and Spain and spanned both the acute and convalescent phases of COVID-19. The prospective study material was composed of cDNA or gDNA derived from T cells, B-cell-depleted T cells, or PBMCs. The dataset comprised deeply sampled blood TCRbeta repertoires from subjects exposed to, actively infected with, or recovered from COVID-19. The repertoires were released in a freely available public database intended as a resource for research on the immune response to SARS-CoV-2. The samples were drawn from two sources: the first 160 participants of the ongoing ImmuneRACE study, and approximately 1,300 subjects contributed by 6 global collaborators. Sample metadata almost always included a de-identified subject ID, COVID-19 status, age in years and sex. Where available, HLA class I and class II types were taken from metadata supplied by the sample provider and were not determined by assay-based typing. What the study reported, not specific to this receptor: How much clinical and demographic metadata was included differed by source and by participant, and the metadata was provided uncurated.

TCRbeta CDR3 regions were amplified from genomic DNA using the immunoSEQ Assay, a bias-controlled multiplex PCR. The authors' analysis ran thus. Within the assay, amplification of reference gene primers was used to estimate how many nucleated cells each sample contained. To quantify the absolute abundance of each unique TCRbeta CDR3 rearrangement, sequence reads were collapsed and filtered. For each sample, productive Simpson clonality was calculated by taking the square root of Simpson's diversity index across productive rearrangements. TCRdb limited this immuneACCESS table to in-frame rearrangements with V and J called. A share of clones is missing; checked studies link under half to unresolved V genes, and the rest is unexplained. The D gene and trimming were derived from the DNA, and the V and J assignments and clone size from that table. The sample table contains fewer than 250,000 clones; only one count was recorded for approximately 85% of them. The top ten constitute 5.5% to 6.5% of the sample.

In Seattle, one collaborating source enrolled patients while the infection was active and tracked those patients longitudinally over the course of disease. Collaborating institutions collected whole blood in K2EDTA tubes following their own protocols. For TCRbeta analysis, collaborator samples were shipped as frozen whole blood, as isolated PBMCs, or as DNA extracted from either sample type. The source of this sequence is a woman of 80 years or more with COVID-19, enrolled during active disease. The sequencing input was peripheral blood.

The CDR3 has the sequence CASSSGTGAYNEQFF. The sequence in DNA is TGTGCTAGCAGCTCCGGGACAGGAGCCTACAATGAGCAGTTCTTC. The V and J genes are TRBV7-7 and TRBJ2-1, and 8 junctional nucleotides match TRBD1. From a lookup of the germline V gene (reference sequence), CDR1 and CDR2 are SSHAT and FNYEAQ. Measured from the cysteine to the phenylalanine, the CDR3 is 15 residues long. Only CDR3 DNA is held: 45 bases, read in frame from base 1.